Listed here are 23 T cell receptor beta chains from one sample, sequenced in a study of blood T cells in healthy people across ages (dated by TCRdb to the mid-2010s). Library generation was performed with 5' RACE. The sequencing machine was an Illumina HiSeq 2500. A second 7 to 11 cycle PCR used a sample-barcoded 5' primer and a J-beta primer mix. TCRdb passed the public sequencing reads through fastp at Q25 and MiXCR, retaining productive beta sequences. Identical CDR3 proteins give one entry, which carries the most common genes and DNA. The table for this sample lists around 780,000 distinct CDR3 sequences; roughly 56% of them were counted only once. Jointly, the top ten make up roughly 25% of the sample. The sample consisted of blood. Receptor source: a man aged 40-55 years in good health.

This clonotype was observed at least ten times. V gene TRBV5-5 combines with J gene TRBJ2-7; 7 nucleotides line up with TRBD2. The CDR3 runs to 15 residues. The V and J ends lost 0 bases and 0 bases, in that order; junction bases with no gene match: 3. Germline V gene data show CDR1 as SGHKS and CDR2 as YYEKEE (reference sequence). CDR3 protein: CASSLGPGGSYEQYF. The CDR3 DNA follows: TGTGCCAGCAGCTTGGGGCCGGGGGGCTCCTACGAGCAGTACTTC.

The V call is TRBV2, the J call TRBJ1-5; TRBD1 might be the D (5 bases). V was cut by 6 bases and J by 3 bases, with 6 bases left in between. Germline values: CDR1 SNHLY, CDR2 FYNNEI. CDR3 length equals 12 residues. CDR3 bases: TGTGCCAGCAGACAGGACAATCAGCCCCAGCATTTT. It translates to CASRQDNQPQHF.

The genes are TRBV20-1 and TRBJ2-1; D is unresolved. Trimming shortened V by 5 bases and J by 8 bases, and 16 bases separated the two germline ends. This CDR3 has 13 amino acids. The germline CDR1 and CDR2 sequences are DFQATT and SNEGSKA (reference sequence). CDR3 bases: TGCAGTGCTCGAACTTGGGCTATTGATGAGCAGTTCTTC. Residues: CSARTWAIDEQFF.

The chain links TRBV11-3 to TRBJ2-4, with D perhaps TRBD1 (5 bases). TRBJ2-7 explains the end of the DNA better; the J call may be wrong. The CDR3 runs 16 residues. CDR1 is SGHNT and CDR2 is YENEEA in the germline V gene. CDR3: CASSLVNQGSTYEQYF. In nucleotides, the CDR3 is TGTGCCAGCAGCTTAGTGAACCAGGGCTCAACCTACGAGCAGTACTTC.

The V call is TRBV2, the J call TRBJ2-7, with D unclear. CDR1 is SNHLY and CDR2 is FYNNEI in the germline V gene. V dropped 4 bases and J dropped 2 bases, with 6 bases sitting between them. CDR3 length: 12 amino acids. The CDR3 DNA reads TGTGCCAGCAGTGGGGCTGCCTACGAGCAGTACTTC. Protein product: CASSGAAYEQYF. The full variable domain, rest sourced from reference TRBV2 and TRBJ2-7, is EPEVTQTPSHQVTQMGQEVILRCVPISNHLYFYWYRQILGQKVEFLVSFYNNEISEKSEIFDDQFSVERPDGSNFTLKIRSTKLEDSAMYFCASSGAAYEQYFGPGTRLTVT.

This chain joins TRBV5-6 and TRBJ1-4; the match to TRBD1 covers 9 bases. J lost 11 bases, V lost 3 bases, and 14 bases had no gene match. Per germline, CDR1 SGHDT and CDR2 YYEEEE. The CDR3 contains 16 residues. The CDR3: CASSSQQGAVSPKLFF. The CDR3 nucleotides are TGTGCCAGCAGCTCCCAACAGGGGGCAGTTTCCCCTAAACTGTTTTTT.

This clonotype was recorded a few times. The chain joins TRBV9 to TRBJ2-3; 12 bases line up with TRBD2. V was clipped by 0 bases and J by 6 bases; unmatched bases: 5. CDR3 length: 16 residues. Germline CDR1 reads SGDLS; CDR2 reads YYNGEE. The CDR3 protein is CASSVASGGALDTQYF. CDR3 DNA: TGTGCCAGCAGCGTAGCTAGCGGGGGGGCCCTCGATACGCAGTATTTT.

This chain links TRBV28 with TRBJ2-5; D is unclear. Germline-derived CDR1 and CDR2 are MDHEN and SYDVKM. This CDR3 is 15 amino acids long. The ends were cut back, 6 bases at V and 4 bases at J, with 18 bases in the middle. The CDR3 is CASSIGLRSGETQYF. CDR3 coding DNA: TGTGCCAGCAGCATAGGGTTAAGGAGTGGAGAGACCCAGTACTTC.

The table lists this clonotype with a count of one. CDR3 in DNA: TGCAGCGTTGCGAATGGACAGGAGGGGAGCTACGAGCAGTACTTC. This sequence encodes CSVANGQEGSYEQYF. The chain employs TRBV29-1 and TRBJ2-7, with D tentatively TRBD1 (7 bases). Germline loops: CDR1 SQVTM, CDR2 ANQGSEA. The V end lost 4 bases, the J end lost 3 bases, and 19 bases lay between the germline ends. This CDR3 has 15 residues.

The gene calls are TRBV25-1 and TRBJ2-2, with no clear D. The germline V gene encodes CDR1 MGHDK and CDR2 SYGVNS. Trimming shortened V by 8 bases and J by 3 bases, and 10 bases separated the two germline ends. This CDR3 has 13 residues. In DNA, the CDR3 is TGTGCCAGCCGGCCCAAACACACCGGGGAGCTGTTTTTT. It yields the protein CASRPKHTGELFF.

CDR3 coding DNA: TGTGCCAGCAGCGTAGGAGTAGGCCTACAAGAGACCCAGTACTTC. Translating it yields CASSVGVGLQETQYF. The rearrangement joins TRBV9 to TRBJ2-7; D is undetermined. The better agreement between TRBJ2-5 and the DNA end casts doubt on the J call. CDR3 size: 15 residues. CDR1 SGDLS and CDR2 YYNGEE come from the germline V gene.

The count of this clonotype is one. CDR3 loop: CASSSWVGTNYGYTF. CDR3 in DNA: TGTGCCAGCAGTTCCTGGGTCGGAACTAACTATGGCTACACCTTC. The V and J genes are TRBV27 and TRBJ1-2; D uncertain. The CDR3 is 15 residues long. V was trimmed by 4 bases and J by 0 bases, leaving 12 bases between them. In germline, CDR1 is MNHEY, CDR2 SMNVEV (reference sequence).

The J gene is TRBJ2-6, the V gene TRBV27; TRBD1 matches at 7 bases. CDR1 is MNHEY, CDR2 SMNVEV, per germline (reference sequence). With V trimmed by 6 bases and J by 0 bases, 11 bases remained unmatched. The CDR3 runs 18 residues. The CDR3 sequence is CASSPLTGLISGANVLTF. CDR3 bases: TGTGCCAGCAGCCCACTGACAGGGCTAATCTCTGGGGCCAACGTCCTGACTTTC.

The chain recombines TRBV27 with TRBJ2-3; 12 nucleotides agree with TRBD2. V was pared by 5 bases and J by 5 bases, with 8 bases of the junction left unmatched. Germline V CDR1 and CDR2: MNHEY, SMNVEV (reference sequence). The CDR3 extends over 16 amino acids. CDR3 residues: CASSLGTSGQRDTQYF. The DNA of the CDR3 is TGTGCCAGCAGTCTAGGGACTAGCGGGCAAAGAGATACGCAGTATTTT.

V gene TRBV12-5 combines with J gene TRBJ2-7, with 8 nucleotides matching TRBD2. The closer fit of TRBJ2-5 to the DNA end suggests the J call may be wrong. CDR3 length: 13 residues. The V gene's germline CDR1 is LGHNT and CDR2 FRNRAP. The CDR3 sequence: CASGGGVGETQYF. Written as DNA, the CDR3 is TGTGCTAGTGGCGGGGGGGTCGGTGAGACCCAGTACTTC.

This clonotype was detected only a few times. The chain uses TRBV7-2 and TRBJ2-7; 7 bases are shared with TRBD2. Germline trimming cut 2 bases from V and 5 bases from J; bases unmatched to any gene: 3. This CDR3 is 13 amino acids long. The germline CDR1 and CDR2 sequences are SGHTA and FQGNSA. The CDR3 nucleotides read TGTGCCAGCAGCTTACTTGCGGGAGACGAGCAGTACTTC. Protein sequence: CASSLLAGDEQYF.

This clonotype was counted once. The rearrangement links TRBV20-1 to TRBJ1-2; no clear D gene. Germline-derived CDR1 and CDR2 are DFQATT and SNEGSKA (reference sequence). The V end lost 3 bases, the J end lost 2 bases, and 16 bases lay between the germline ends. The CDR3 spans 15 residues. The CDR3 here is CSASPGGRPNYGYTF. The CDR3, as DNA: TGCAGTGCTAGCCCGGGTGGCAGGCCCAACTATGGCTACACCTTC.

In this sample, this clonotype turned up a few times. CDR3: CAISEIAQGTRDTQYF. In DNA, the CDR3 is TGTGCCATCAGTGAAATTGCGCAGGGCACGAGGGATACGCAGTATTTT. The chain combines TRBV10-3 with TRBJ2-3; D is perhaps TRBD1 (5 bases). Per germline, CDR1 ENHRY and CDR2 SYGVKD. The CDR3 runs 16 residues. V dropped 3 bases and J dropped 6 bases, with 19 bases sitting between them.

V usage is TRBV20-1 and J usage is TRBJ2-7; 10 nucleotides line up with TRBD2. The CDR3 consists of 15 residues. The junction had 5 bases not matched to a gene; V was cut back by 3 bases and J by 0 bases. The germline CDR1 and CDR2 sequences are DFQATT and SNEGSKA (reference sequence). The CDR3, as DNA: TGCAGTGCTAGGAATCGGACTAGCGGCTCCTACGAGCAGTACTTC. It is translated as CSARNRTSGSYEQYF.

V is TRBV4-1 and J is TRBJ2-7, with 10 bases lining up with TRBD2. From germline, CDR1 is MGHRA and CDR2 YSYEKL. With 3 bases clipped from V and 0 bases from J, the junction kept 2 bases outside the gene matches. The CDR3 covers 15 residues. This CDR3 reads CASSHTSGTSYEQYF. As DNA, the CDR3 is TGCGCCAGCAGCCACACTAGCGGGACCTCCTACGAGCAGTACTTC.

The CDR3 coding sequence is TGTGCCAGCAGCCCCGGGGTCGCCTCTGGGGCCAACGTCCTGACTTTC. This gives the protein CASSPGVASGANVLTF. The gene calls are TRBV4-2 and TRBJ2-6; D is perhaps TRBD2 (5 bases). V shed 4 bases and J shed 0 bases, with 10 bases lying between them. Germline values: CDR1 LGHNA, CDR2 YNFKEQ. The CDR3 is made up of 16 amino acids.

The chain recombines TRBV7-3 with TRBJ2-1, with 7 bases aligning to TRBD2. CDR1 is SGHTA, CDR2 FQGTGA, per germline. V shed 0 bases and J 1 base; nucleotides not matched to a gene: 9. The length of the CDR3 is 18 residues. For the CDR3, the DNA is TGTGCCAGCAGCTTAACCCCCAGCGGGATAGGTTCCTACAATGAGCAGTTCTTC. The encoded protein is CASSLTPSGIGSYNEQFF.

The chain carries TRBV20-1 and TRBJ2-7, with TRBD1 matching 7 bases. With V trimmed by 3 bases and J by 2 bases, 16 bases remained unmatched. Germline-derived CDR1 and CDR2 are DFQATT and SNEGSKA (reference sequence). This CDR3 has 17 residues. The CDR3 bases are TGCAGTGCTAGGGAGATGGAGACAGGGCCGACACCCTACGAGCAGTACTTC. It codes for CSAREMETGPTPYEQYF.